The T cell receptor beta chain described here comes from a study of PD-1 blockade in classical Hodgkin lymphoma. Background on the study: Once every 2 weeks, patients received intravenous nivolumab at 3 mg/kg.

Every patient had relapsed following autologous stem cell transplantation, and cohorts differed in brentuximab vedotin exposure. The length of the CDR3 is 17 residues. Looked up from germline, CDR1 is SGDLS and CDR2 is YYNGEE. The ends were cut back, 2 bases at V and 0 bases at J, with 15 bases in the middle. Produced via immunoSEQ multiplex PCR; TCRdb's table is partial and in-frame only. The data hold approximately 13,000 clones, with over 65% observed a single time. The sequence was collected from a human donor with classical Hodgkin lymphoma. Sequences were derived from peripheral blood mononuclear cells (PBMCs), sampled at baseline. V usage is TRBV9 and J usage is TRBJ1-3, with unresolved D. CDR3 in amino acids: CASSVDTALVSGNTIYF. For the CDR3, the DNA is TGTGCCAGCAGCGTTGACACGGCCCTCGTCTCTGGAAACACCATATATTTT.